This T cell receptor (beta chain) is drawn from a study of cytomegalovirus exposure and HLA in healthy donors. Regarding this clone: The germline gene is not matched at one end of the junction; a read error may be the cause.

Germline loops: CDR1 SGHTA, CDR2 FQGNSA. CDR3 length: 14 amino acids. The primer mix had 60 Vbeta and 13 Jbeta primers. Generated by immunoSEQ multiplex PCR, the TCRdb table keeps only in-frame clones and is missing some. The sample holds around 130,000 clones, 75% seen once. V is TRBV7-2 and J is TRBJ2-7, with D maybe TRBD1 (6 bases). This receptor was taken from a woman aged 40 to 49 in good health and CMV-seropositive. The source material was PBMCs. The CDR3 spells CASSAGTTVYKQYF. In DNA, the CDR3 is TGTGCCAGCAGCGCCGGGACAACTGTCTACAAGCAGTACTTC. Full variable domain (missing parts from reference TRBV7-2 and TRBJ2-7): GAGVSQSPSNKVTEKGKDVELRCDPISGHTALYWYRQSLGQGLEFLIYFQGNSAPDKSGLPSDRFSAERTGGSVSTLTIQRTQQEDSAVYLCASSAGTTVYKQYFGPGTRLTVT.